This note documents a single T cell receptor (beta chain) sequence. The data originate from a study of blood T cell repertoires in COVID-19. Assay used: immunoSEQ multiplex PCR; TCRdb lists only in-frame clones, some missing. The sample includes approximately 200,000 clones, 80% to 85% of them seen just once. Germline loops: CDR1 MNHEY, CDR2 SVGEGT. Trimming cost V 2 bases and J 6 bases, with 12 bases left between them. This CDR3 comprises 14 residues. The V call is TRBV6-2 or TRBV6-3, the J call TRBJ2-3; D gene unclear. This TCR derives from a man aged 35-49 years who had recovered from COVID-19. The sample consisted of PBMCs or T cells enriched from blood (not recorded which). The CDR3 is CASSYQDPRDTQYF. The CDR3 DNA reads as TGTGCCAGCAGTTACCAAGACCCCAGGGATACGCAGTATTTT.